One sample yielded the 30 T cell receptor beta chains listed below, sequenced in a study of type 1 regulatory T cells. For these receptors, no antigen is known. TCRdb called the reads again in MiXCR, with one record for every CDR3 protein. The data hold over 55,000 distinct CDR3 sequences, with around 49% observed a single time. Sequencing input: cultured non-Tr1 T cells, either the whole culture or a sorted T cell fraction (not recorded which). These receptor sequences come from a human donor in good health.

This clonotype appeared once. The chain couples TRBV4-3 to TRBJ2-4; TRBD2 matches 7 bases. Trimming cost V 0 bases and J 4 bases; bases outside gene matches: 3. The CDR3 totals 15 residues. In germline, CDR1 is LGHNA, CDR2 YSLEER. CDR3: CASSQEEGGKNIQYF. The CDR3 region has the DNA TGCGCCAGCAGCCAAGAGGAGGGAGGGAAAAACATTCAGTACTTC.

There are a few counts of this clonotype. This chain uses TRBV11-2 with TRBJ2-5; D is perhaps TRBD2 (5 bases). V was shortened by 2 bases and J by 1 base, with 8 bases between the two germline ends. Per the germline V gene, CDR1 is SGHAT and CDR2 is FQNNGV. The CDR3 contains 14 residues. The CDR3 DNA follows: TGTGCCAGCAGCTTATTTGGGAGCCAAGAGACCCAGTACTTC. It translates to CASSLFGSQETQYF.

The chain is built from TRBV7-2 and TRBJ2-7; 8 bases fit TRBD2. V lost 5 bases, J lost 3 bases, and 6 bases stayed unmatched. The CDR3 sequence is 14 residues long. Germline CDR1 and CDR2: SGHTA and FQGNSA. The CDR3 sequence: CASSAAGTSYEQYF. The CDR3 nucleotides read TGTGCCAGCAGCGCCGCCGGGACTAGCTACGAGCAGTACTTC.

Notes on this clonotype: The germline gene is not matched at one end of the junction; a read error may be the cause. The V and J genes are TRBV4-1 and TRBJ1-2; D uncertain. The germline V gene has CDR1 MGHRA and CDR2 YSYEKL. The length of the CDR3 is 15 residues. The DNA for the CDR3 is TGCGCCAGCAGCCAAGATGGCGGGAGATTCTATGGCTACGCCTTC. This sequence encodes CASSQDGGRFYGYAF.

J is TRBJ1-3 and V is TRBV12-3 or TRBV12-4; possible D gene TRBD1, 5 bases. V was cut by 5 bases and J by 2 bases, with 10 bases left in between. The CDR3 contains 14 residues. CDR3 DNA sequence: TGTGCCAGCAGTAGAACAGGTGCTGGAAACACCATATATTTT. Its protein product is CASSRTGAGNTIYF.

The table lists this clonotype with a few counts. The chain has TRBV20-1 and TRBJ2-5; D not certain. Deletions cut 1 base from V and 1 base from J, with 7 bases between. The germline V gene has CDR1 DFQATT and CDR2 SNEGSKA (reference sequence). This CDR3 comprises 13 residues. CDR3 loop: CSARVPVQETQYF. In DNA, the CDR3 is TGCAGTGCTAGAGTACCAGTCCAAGAGACCCAGTACTTC.

The J gene is TRBJ2-2, the V gene TRBV5-6; D unclear. Trimming shortened V by 3 bases and J by 2 bases, and 11 bases separated the two germline ends. CDR1 and CDR2 from the germline V gene are SGHDT and YYEEEE. The CDR3 has 15 residues. The CDR3 region has the DNA TGTGCCAGCAGCTGGGATCAGGCAAACACCGGGGAGCTGTTTTTT. Protein: CASSWDQANTGELFF.

There are a few counts of this clonotype. V usage is TRBV20-1 and J usage is TRBJ2-5; D call uncertain. Germline CDR1 reads DFQATT; CDR2 reads SNEGSKA (reference sequence). The CDR3 is 13 amino acids. Between the trimmed V and J ends, which lost 1 base and 3 bases, there was a span of 9 bases. The CDR3 here is CSARVPKKETQYF. In DNA form, the CDR3 reads TGCAGTGCTAGAGTTCCGAAAAAAGAGACCCAGTACTTC.

The chain links TRBV5-1 to TRBJ2-2; D remains unclear. CDR1 and CDR2 from the germline V gene are SGHRS and YFSETQ. Trimming left V 1 base short and J 2 bases short, with 9 bases between. This CDR3 has 15 amino acids. The CDR3, as DNA: TGCGCCAGCAGCTTGAATAGGAAAAACACCGGGGAGCTGTTTTTT. Its translation is CASSLNRKNTGELFF.

The chain links TRBV5-1 to TRBJ2-5, with TRBD2 matching 14 bases. The CDR3 runs 17 residues. Germline V gene data show CDR1 as SGHRS and CDR2 as YFSETQ. The J segment lost 1 base and the V segment lost 4 bases, leaving 6 bases of the junction unmatched. CDR3: CASSPPGLAGAQETQYF. Here the CDR3 DNA reads TGCGCCAGCAGCCCTCCGGGACTAGCGGGGGCCCAAGAGACCCAGTACTTC.

The rearrangement joins TRBV18 to TRBJ1-1; 7 bases line up with TRBD1. V shed 8 bases, J shed 8 bases, and the junction held 8 bases outside the gene matches. CDR3 length: 12 residues. In germline, CDR1 is KGHSH, CDR2 LQKENI. The CDR3 nucleotides read TGTGCCAGCCAACGGGACAGTCAGGAAGCTTTCTTT. Translation: CASQRDSQEAFF.

The chain recombines TRBV6-5 with TRBJ1-1, with unresolved D. There are 14 residues in the CDR3. Per the germline V gene, CDR1 is MNHEY and CDR2 is SVGAGI. V lost 3 bases and J lost 6, with 14 bases in between. CDR3 coding DNA: TGTGCCAGCAGTTATTCCGCGGCCTCCCCTGAAGCTTTCTTT. Amino acid sequence: CASSYSAASPEAFF.

The chain couples TRBV20-1 to TRBJ2-7, with 7 positions matching TRBD1. The CDR3 spans 12 residues. Germline V CDR1 and CDR2: DFQATT, SNEGSKA (reference sequence). Germline trimming cut 4 bases from V and 7 bases from J; bases unmatched to any gene: 7. The CDR3 DNA follows: TGCAGTGCTAAGGGGGCTTCGGGGGAGCAGTACTTC. Translated, it gives CSAKGASGEQYF.

The J gene is TRBJ2-1, the V gene TRBV9, with D unclear. The CDR3 is 16 amino acids. Germline V gives CDR1 SGDLS, CDR2 YYNGEE. V lost 4 bases to trimming and J lost 0 bases, with 14 bases between them. The DNA of the CDR3 is TGTGCCAGCAGCCCCCCTCGCGGAAGCTCCTACAATGAGCAGTTCTTC. It encodes CASSPPRGSSYNEQFF.

This chain uses TRBV20-1 with TRBJ2-7, with D possibly called TRBD1 or TRBD2 (5 bases each). Trimming cost V 8 bases and J 0 bases, with 14 bases left between them. The CDR3 spans 13 residues. CDR1 and CDR2 from the germline V gene are DFQATT and SNEGSKA (reference sequence). CDR3 loop: CSSGGSFSYEQYF. CDR3 nucleotide sequence: TGCAGTAGTGGGGGTTCTTTCTCCTACGAGCAGTACTTC.

The chain has TRBV2 and TRBJ1-5; D unresolved. This CDR3 spans 13 amino acids. The V gene's germline CDR1 is SNHLY and CDR2 FYNNEI. V lost 7 bases and J 1 base, leaving 8 bases between the germline ends. CDR3 DNA sequence: TGTGCCAGCAAGGTTTACAGCAATCAGCCCCAGCATTTT. It codes for CASKVYSNQPQHF.

V is TRBV20-1 and J is TRBJ2-1, with 9 bases lining up with TRBD2. CDR3 length equals 14 residues. Germline trimming cut 2 bases from V and 9 bases from J; bases unmatched to any gene: 8. From germline, CDR1 is DFQATT and CDR2 SNEGSKA (reference sequence). CDR3 protein: CSARPAGGRREQFF. The CDR3 nucleotides read TGCAGTGCTAGACCAGCGGGGGGCCGACGTGAGCAGTTCTTC.

This chain uses TRBV2 with TRBJ2-2; D is ambiguous. Germline lookup yields CDR1 SNHLY and CDR2 FYNNEI. This CDR3 region has 16 residues. Between the trimmed V and J ends, which lost 0 bases and 1 base, there was a span of 9 bases. CDR3 sequence reads: CASSEANPRNTGELFF. The CDR3 DNA sequence: TGTGCCAGCAGTGAAGCTAACCCTAGGAACACCGGGGAGCTGTTTTTT. Using reference TRBV2 and TRBJ2-2 for the parts outside the CDR3, the full variable domain is EPEVTQTPSHQVTQMGQEVILRCVPISNHLYFYWYRQILGQKVEFLVSFYNNEISEKSEIFDDQFSVERPDGSNFTLKIRSTKLEDSAMYFCASSEANPRNTGELFFGEGSRLTVL.

This clonotype turned up a few times. The chain uses TRBV20-1 and TRBJ1-5; no definite D call. Germline V gene data show CDR1 as DFQATT and CDR2 as SNEGSKA (reference sequence). The CDR3 is 13 residues long. With 3 bases removed from V and 2 bases from J, the gap between germline ends came to 8 bases. CDR3 loop: CSARATGNQPQHF. The CDR3 coding sequence is TGCAGTGCTAGGGCCACGGGCAATCAGCCCCAGCATTTT.

This chain links TRBV7-2 with TRBJ1-1; D possibly corresponds to TRBD1 (6 bases). The V and J ends lost 1 base and 4 bases respectively, with 13 bases between them. Per the germline V gene, CDR1 is SGHTA and CDR2 is FQGNSA. The CDR3 is made up of 15 amino acids. In nucleotides, the CDR3 is TGTGCCAGCAGCTTAGGCCGTCAGGGGAGCACTGAAGCTTTCTTT. It is translated as CASSLGRQGSTEAFF.

The CDR3 is CASSSTGAGGTEAFF. CDR3 nucleotides: TGCGCCAGCAGCTCGACGGGGGCAGGGGGCACTGAAGCTTTCTTT. The chain joins TRBV5-1 to TRBJ1-1; TRBD1 matches 7 bases. J gave up 4 bases and V 3 bases, and 9 bases lay outside the gene matches. Germline CDR1 SGHRS, CDR2 YFSETQ. There are 15 residues in the CDR3.

This rearrangement joins TRBV12-3 or TRBV12-4 to TRBJ1-2, with TRBD1 matching over 10 bases. CDR3 length: 13 amino acids. J lost 7 bases, V lost 6 bases, and 5 bases had no gene match. CDR3 DNA: TGTGCCAGCAGCAAGACAGGGGGCTCTGGCTACACCTTC. It translates to CASSKTGGSGYTF.

The V call is TRBV20-1, the J call TRBJ2-1; the match to TRBD2 covers 8 bases. Looked up from germline, CDR1 is DFQATT and CDR2 is SNEGSKA (reference sequence). The CDR3 has 16 amino acids. Trimming cost V 5 bases and J 5 bases; bases outside gene matches: 14. In nucleotides, the CDR3 is TGCAGTGCTTACCCTACGGGACTAGTATCCCACAATGAGCAGTTCTTC. Its protein product is CSAYPTGLVSHNEQFF.

V gene TRBV14 combines with J gene TRBJ2-7; TRBD1 matches 9 bases. The CDR3 has 15 residues. V was clipped by 3 bases and J by 5 bases; unmatched bases: 8. Germline loops: CDR1 SGHDN, CDR2 FVKESK. CDR3 sequence reads: CASSQIQGASNEQYF. The CDR3 coding sequence is TGTGCCAGCAGCCAGATACAGGGGGCGAGTAACGAGCAGTACTTC. The full variable domain, with the rest looked up from reference TRBV14 and TRBJ2-7, is EAGVTQFPSHSVIEKGQTVTLRCDPISGHDNLYWYRRVMGKEIKFLLHFVKESKQDESGMPNNRFLAERTGGTYSTLKVQPAELEDSGVYFCASSQIQGASNEQYFGPGTRLTVT.

This clonotype was counted a single time. The rearrangement uses TRBV20-1 and TRBJ2-7; D gene uncertain. CDR3 length equals 15 residues. The germline V gene encodes CDR1 DFQATT and CDR2 SNEGSKA (reference sequence). The V and J ends lost 6 bases and 2 bases respectively, with 20 bases between them. CDR3 sequence reads: CSAKIPGPRAYEQYF. The CDR3 coding sequence is TGCAGTGCCAAGATACCAGGACCTAGGGCCTACGAGCAGTACTTC.

This clonotype was detected a few times. V is TRBV20-1 and J is TRBJ2-1; TRBD1 matches 9 bases. The CDR3 loop spans 13 amino acids. The V segment lost 5 bases and the J segment 6 bases; nucleotides outside the gene matches: 5. Germline loops: CDR1 DFQATT, CDR2 SNEGSKA (reference sequence). This CDR3 is CSAPGTGTNEQFF. DNA for the CDR3: TGCAGTGCTCCCGGGACAGGGACCAATGAGCAGTTCTTC.

This CDR3 is CASADSIGNQPQHF. The CDR3 nucleotides read TGTGCCAGCGCCGATAGTATCGGCAATCAGCCCCAGCATTTT. The chain has TRBV6-5 and TRBJ1-5; no clear D gene. Looked up from germline, CDR1 is MNHEY and CDR2 is SVGAGI. Trimming took 8 bases from V and 2 from J, leaving 13 bases between them. The CDR3 length is 14 residues.

The chain carries TRBV27 and TRBJ2-5; D call uncertain. Trimming left V 5 bases short and J 5 bases short, with 21 bases between. There are 16 residues in the CDR3. The germline V gene encodes CDR1 MNHEY and CDR2 SMNVEV (reference sequence). The CDR3 sequence is CASSLTGLLRWETQYF. CDR3 nucleotides: TGTGCCAGCAGTCTAACGGGCTTATTGAGGTGGGAGACCCAGTACTTC.

This clonotype was observed a few times. The chain carries TRBV7-8 and TRBJ1-1; tentatively, D is TRBD1 (5 bases). The CDR3 runs to 13 residues. V lost 5 bases and J lost 4, with 11 bases in between. CDR1 is SGHVS, CDR2 FQNEAQ, per germline. The DNA for the CDR3 is TGTGCCAGCAGCCTCCCGGGGGGCACTGAAGCTTTCTTT. Its translation: CASSLPGGTEAFF.

The chain uses TRBV7-9 and TRBJ2-2; 7 bases agree with TRBD1. The J segment lost 0 bases and the V segment lost 4 bases, leaving 5 bases of the junction unmatched. CDR1 and CDR2 from the germline V gene are SEHNR and FQNEAQ (reference sequence). This CDR3 comprises 16 residues. CDR3 protein: CASSYGTDSNTGELFF. Written as DNA, the CDR3 is TGTGCCAGCAGCTACGGGACAGATTCGAACACCGGGGAGCTGTTTTTT.